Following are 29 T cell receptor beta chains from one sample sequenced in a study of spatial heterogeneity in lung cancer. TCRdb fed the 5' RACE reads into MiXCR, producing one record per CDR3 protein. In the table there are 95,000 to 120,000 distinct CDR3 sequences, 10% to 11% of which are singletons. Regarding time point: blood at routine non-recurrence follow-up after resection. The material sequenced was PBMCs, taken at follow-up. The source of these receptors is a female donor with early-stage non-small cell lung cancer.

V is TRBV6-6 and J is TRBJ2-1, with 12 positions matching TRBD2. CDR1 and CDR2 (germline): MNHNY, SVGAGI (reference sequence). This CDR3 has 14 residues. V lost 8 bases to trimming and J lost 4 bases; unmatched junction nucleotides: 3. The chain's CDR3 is CASLAGGPYNEQFF. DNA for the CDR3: TGTGCCAGCCTAGCGGGAGGGCCGTACAATGAGCAGTTCTTC.

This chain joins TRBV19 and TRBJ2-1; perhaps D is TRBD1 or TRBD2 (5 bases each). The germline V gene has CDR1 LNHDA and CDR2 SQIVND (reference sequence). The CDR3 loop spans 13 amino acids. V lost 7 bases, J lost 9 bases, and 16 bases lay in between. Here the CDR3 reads CASKMGPVGEQFF. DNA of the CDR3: TGTGCCAGTAAGATGGGACCGGTGGGTGAGCAGTTCTTC.

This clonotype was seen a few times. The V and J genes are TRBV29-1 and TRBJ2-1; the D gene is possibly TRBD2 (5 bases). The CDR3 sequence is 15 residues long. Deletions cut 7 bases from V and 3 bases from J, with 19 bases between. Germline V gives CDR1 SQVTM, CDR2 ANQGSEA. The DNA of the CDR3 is TGCAGCGCCTCCGGCCGAGCGGAGAACTACAATGAGCAGTTCTTC. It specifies CSASGRAENYNEQFF.

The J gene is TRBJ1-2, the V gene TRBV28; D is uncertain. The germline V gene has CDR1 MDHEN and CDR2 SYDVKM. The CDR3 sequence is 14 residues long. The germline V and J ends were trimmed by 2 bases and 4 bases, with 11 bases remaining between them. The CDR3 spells CASSLNPVPYGYTF. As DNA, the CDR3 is TGTGCCAGCAGTTTAAATCCCGTGCCCTATGGCTACACCTTC.

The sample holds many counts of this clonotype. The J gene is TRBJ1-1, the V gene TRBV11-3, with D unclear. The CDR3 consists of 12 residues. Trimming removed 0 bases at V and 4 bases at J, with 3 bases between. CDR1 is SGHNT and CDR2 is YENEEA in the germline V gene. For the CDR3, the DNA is TGTGCCAGCAGCTTAGAAGCCACTGAAGCTTTCTTT. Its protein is CASSLEATEAFF.

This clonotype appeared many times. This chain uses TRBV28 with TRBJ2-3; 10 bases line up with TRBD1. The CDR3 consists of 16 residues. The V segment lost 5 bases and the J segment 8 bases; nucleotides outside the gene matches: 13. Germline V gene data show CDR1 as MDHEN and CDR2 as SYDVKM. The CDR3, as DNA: TGTGCCAGCAGTCCCATCGGACAGGGGGGGAGGGGTACGCAGTATTTT. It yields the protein CASSPIGQGGRGTQYF.

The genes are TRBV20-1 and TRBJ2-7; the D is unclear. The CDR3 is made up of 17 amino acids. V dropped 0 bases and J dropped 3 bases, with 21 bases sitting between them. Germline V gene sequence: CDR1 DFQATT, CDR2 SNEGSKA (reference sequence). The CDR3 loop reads CSARDPFSENSLYEQYF. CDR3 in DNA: TGCAGTGCTAGAGACCCTTTTAGTGAGAACAGTCTCTACGAGCAGTACTTC.

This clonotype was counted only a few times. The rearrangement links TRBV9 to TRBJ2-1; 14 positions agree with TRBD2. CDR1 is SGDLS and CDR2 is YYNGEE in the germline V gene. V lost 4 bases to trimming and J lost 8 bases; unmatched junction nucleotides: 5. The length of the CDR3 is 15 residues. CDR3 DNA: TGTGCCAGCAGCCCGACTAGCGGGAGGGCCGATGAGCAGTTCTTC. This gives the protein CASSPTSGRADEQFF.

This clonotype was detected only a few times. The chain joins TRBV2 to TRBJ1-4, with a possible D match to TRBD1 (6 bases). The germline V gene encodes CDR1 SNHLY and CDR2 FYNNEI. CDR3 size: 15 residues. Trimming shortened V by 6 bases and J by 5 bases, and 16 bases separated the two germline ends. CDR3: CASSLKGGPNEKLFF. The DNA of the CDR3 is TGTGCCAGCAGCCTAAAGGGGGGTCCGAATGAAAAACTGTTTTTT. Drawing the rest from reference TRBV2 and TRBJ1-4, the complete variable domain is EPEVTQTPSHQVTQMGQEVILRCVPISNHLYFYWYRQILGQKVEFLVSFYNNEISEKSEIFDDQFSVERPDGSNFTLKIRSTKLEDSAMYFCASSLKGGPNEKLFFGSGTQLSVL.

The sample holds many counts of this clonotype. The CDR3 DNA reads as TGTGCCTGGACCCTAGACAGGGGGAACACAGATACGCAGTATTTT. As protein: CAWTLDRGNTDTQYF. The chain is built from TRBV30 and TRBJ2-3, with 9 bases identical to TRBD1. V dropped 4 bases and J dropped 2; count of bases not matched to a gene: 7. The CDR3 sequence is 15 residues long. From germline, CDR1 is GTSNPN and CDR2 SVGIG (reference sequence).

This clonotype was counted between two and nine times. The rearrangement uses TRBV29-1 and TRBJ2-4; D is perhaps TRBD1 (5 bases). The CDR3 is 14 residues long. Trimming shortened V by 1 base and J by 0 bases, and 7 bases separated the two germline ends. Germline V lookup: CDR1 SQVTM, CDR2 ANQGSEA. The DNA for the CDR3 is TGCAGCGTTGAAGTAGGGGTAGCCAAAAACATTCAGTACTTC. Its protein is CSVEVGVAKNIQYF.

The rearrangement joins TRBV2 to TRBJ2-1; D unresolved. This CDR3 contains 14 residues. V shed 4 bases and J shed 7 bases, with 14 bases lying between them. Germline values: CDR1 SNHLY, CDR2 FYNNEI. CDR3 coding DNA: TGTGCCAGCAGTGGGCGGCTATCGGTAAATGAGCAGTTCTTC. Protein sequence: CASSGRLSVNEQFF. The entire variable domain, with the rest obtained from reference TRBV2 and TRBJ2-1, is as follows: EPEVTQTPSHQVTQMGQEVILRCVPISNHLYFYWYRQILGQKVEFLVSFYNNEISEKSEIFDDQFSVERPDGSNFTLKIRSTKLEDSAMYFCASSGRLSVNEQFFGPGTRLTVL.

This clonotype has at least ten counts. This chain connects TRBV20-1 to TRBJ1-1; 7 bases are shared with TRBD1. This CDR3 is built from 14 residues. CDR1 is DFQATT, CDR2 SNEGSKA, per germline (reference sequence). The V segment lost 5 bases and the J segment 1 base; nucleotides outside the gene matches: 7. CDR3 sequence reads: CSAAVTGWNTEAFF. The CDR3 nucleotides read TGCAGTGCTGCCGTGACAGGGTGGAACACTGAAGCTTTCTTT.

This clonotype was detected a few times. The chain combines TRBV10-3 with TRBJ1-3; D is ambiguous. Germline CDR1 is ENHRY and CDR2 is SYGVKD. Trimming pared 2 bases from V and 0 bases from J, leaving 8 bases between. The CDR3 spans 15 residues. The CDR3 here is CAISEGVNSGNTIYF. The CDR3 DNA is TGTGCCATCAGTGAGGGGGTGAACTCTGGAAACACCATATATTTT.

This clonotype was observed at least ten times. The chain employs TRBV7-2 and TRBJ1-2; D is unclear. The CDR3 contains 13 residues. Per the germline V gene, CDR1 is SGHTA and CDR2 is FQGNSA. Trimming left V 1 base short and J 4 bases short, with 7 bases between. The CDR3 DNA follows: TGTGCCAGCAGCTTAGAGGGCCGCTATGGCTACACCTTC. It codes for CASSLEGRYGYTF.

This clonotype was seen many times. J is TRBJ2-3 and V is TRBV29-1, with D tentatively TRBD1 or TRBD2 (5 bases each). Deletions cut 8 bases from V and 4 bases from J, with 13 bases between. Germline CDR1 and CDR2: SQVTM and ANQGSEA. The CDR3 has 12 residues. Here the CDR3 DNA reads TGCAGCAGCGAGACGGGACCAGATACGCAGTATTTT. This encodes CSSETGPDTQYF.

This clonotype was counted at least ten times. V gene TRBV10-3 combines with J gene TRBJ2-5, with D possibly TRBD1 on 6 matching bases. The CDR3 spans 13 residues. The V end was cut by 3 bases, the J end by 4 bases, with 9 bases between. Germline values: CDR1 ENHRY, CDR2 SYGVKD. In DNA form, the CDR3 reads TGTGCCATCAGTGACAGGGGCGCAGAGACCCAGTACTTC. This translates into CAISDRGAETQYF.

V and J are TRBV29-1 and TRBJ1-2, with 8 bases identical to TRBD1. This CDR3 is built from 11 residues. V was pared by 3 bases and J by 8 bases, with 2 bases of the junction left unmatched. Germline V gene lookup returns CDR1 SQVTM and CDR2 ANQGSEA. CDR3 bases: TGCAGCGTTGACAGGGGGCAAGGCTACACCTTC. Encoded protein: CSVDRGQGYTF.

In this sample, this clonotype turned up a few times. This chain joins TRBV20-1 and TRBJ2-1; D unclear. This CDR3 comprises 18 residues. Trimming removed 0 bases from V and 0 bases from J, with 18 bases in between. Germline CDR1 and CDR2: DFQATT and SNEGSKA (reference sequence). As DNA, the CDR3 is TGCAGTGCTAGAGATCAGGAAGACTTCTATTTCTCCTACAATGAGCAGTTCTTC. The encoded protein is CSARDQEDFYFSYNEQFF.

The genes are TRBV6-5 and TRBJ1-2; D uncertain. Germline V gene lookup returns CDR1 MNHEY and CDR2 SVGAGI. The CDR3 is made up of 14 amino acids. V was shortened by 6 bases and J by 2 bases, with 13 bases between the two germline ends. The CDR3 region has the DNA TGTGCCAGCAGCGAGAATTCAGCGAACTATGGCTACACCTTC. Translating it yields CASSENSANYGYTF.

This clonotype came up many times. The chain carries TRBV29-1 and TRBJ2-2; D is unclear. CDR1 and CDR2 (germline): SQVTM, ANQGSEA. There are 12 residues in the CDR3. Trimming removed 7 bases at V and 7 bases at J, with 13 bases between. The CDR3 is CSAQRVYGELFF. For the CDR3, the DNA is TGCAGCGCCCAGAGAGTGTACGGGGAGCTGTTTTTT.

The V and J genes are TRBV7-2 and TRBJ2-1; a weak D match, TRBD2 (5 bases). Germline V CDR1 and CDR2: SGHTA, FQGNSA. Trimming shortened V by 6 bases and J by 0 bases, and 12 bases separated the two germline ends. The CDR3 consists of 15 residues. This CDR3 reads CASRQAASSYNEQFF. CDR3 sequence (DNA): TGTGCCAGCAGACAAGCGGCTAGCTCCTACAATGAGCAGTTCTTC.

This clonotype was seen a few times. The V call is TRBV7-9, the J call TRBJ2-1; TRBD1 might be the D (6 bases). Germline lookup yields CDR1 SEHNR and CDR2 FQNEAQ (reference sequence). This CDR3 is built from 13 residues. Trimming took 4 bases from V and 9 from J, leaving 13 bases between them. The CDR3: CASSSNRDREQFF. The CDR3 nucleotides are TGTGCCAGCAGCTCAAACAGGGACCGTGAGCAGTTCTTC.

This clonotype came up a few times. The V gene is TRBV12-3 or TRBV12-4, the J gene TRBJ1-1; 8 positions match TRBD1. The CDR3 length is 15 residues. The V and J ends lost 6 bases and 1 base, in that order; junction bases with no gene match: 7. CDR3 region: CASRHTGGANTEAFF. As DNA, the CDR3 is TGTGCCAGCAGGCATACAGGGGGAGCGAACACTGAAGCTTTCTTT.

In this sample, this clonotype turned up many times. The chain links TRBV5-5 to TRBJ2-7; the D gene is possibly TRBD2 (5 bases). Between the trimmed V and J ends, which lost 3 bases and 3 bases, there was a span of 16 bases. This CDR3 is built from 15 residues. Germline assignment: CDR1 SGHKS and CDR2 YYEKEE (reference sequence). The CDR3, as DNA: TGTGCCAGCAGCTCCACACTGGGCGGGCGCTACGAGCAGTACTTC. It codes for CASSSTLGGRYEQYF.

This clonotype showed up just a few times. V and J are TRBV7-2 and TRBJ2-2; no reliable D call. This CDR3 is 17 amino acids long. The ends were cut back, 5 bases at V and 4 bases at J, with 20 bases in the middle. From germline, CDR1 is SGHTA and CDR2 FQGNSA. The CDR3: CASSLGRVGTTTGELFF. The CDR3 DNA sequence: TGTGCCAGCAGCCTAGGAAGGGTGGGAACCACCACCGGGGAGCTGTTTTTT.

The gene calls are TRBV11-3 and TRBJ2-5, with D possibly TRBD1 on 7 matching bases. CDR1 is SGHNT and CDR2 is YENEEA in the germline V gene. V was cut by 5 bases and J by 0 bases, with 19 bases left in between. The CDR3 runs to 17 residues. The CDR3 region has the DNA TGTGCCAGCAGCGCCACCCGGGGGACAGTCTACCAAGAGACCCAGTACTTC. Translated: CASSATRGTVYQETQYF.

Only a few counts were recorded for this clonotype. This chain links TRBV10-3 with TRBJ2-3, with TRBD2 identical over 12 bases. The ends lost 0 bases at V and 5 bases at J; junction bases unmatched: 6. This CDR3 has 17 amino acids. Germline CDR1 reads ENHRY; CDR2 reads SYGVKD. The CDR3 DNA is TGTGCCATCAGTGAGTCTCTAGCGGGAGGGCCGATAGATACGCAGTATTTT. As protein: CAISESLAGGPIDTQYF.

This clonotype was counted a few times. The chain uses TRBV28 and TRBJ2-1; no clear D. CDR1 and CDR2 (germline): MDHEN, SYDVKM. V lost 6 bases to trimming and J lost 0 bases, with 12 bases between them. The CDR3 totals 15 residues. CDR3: CASSSAESSYNEQFF. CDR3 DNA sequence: TGTGCCAGCAGCTCCGCGGAGAGCTCCTACAATGAGCAGTTCTTC. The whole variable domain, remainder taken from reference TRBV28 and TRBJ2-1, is DVKVTQSSRYLVKRTGEKVFLECVQDMDHENMFWYRQDPGLGLRLIYFSYDVKMKEKGDIPEGYSVSREKKERFSLILESASTNQTSMYLCASSSAESSYNEQFFGPGTRLTVL.